This T cell receptor (beta chain) is drawn from a study of T cells expressing NK-cell markers. With the 5' RACE reads reprocessed, TCRdb shows one record per CDR3 protein and no DNA. Its clone listing holds 200,000 to 300,000 distinct CDR3 sequences. Study results and limitations: For roughly 6 donors, the dominant NKG2C+ clonotypes made up about 1.0-7.5% of their CD8+ T cells.

The germline gives CDR1 SGHKS, CDR2 YYEKEE (reference sequence). The CDR3 covers 12 residues. Comments on this clonotype: Its specificity is unknown.

Material for sequencing was blood T cells: a sorted CD56 or NKG2C T cell subset, CD4+ or CD8+ T cells, or bulk PBMC T cells (not recorded which). This receptor was taken from a woman between 18 and 70 years old in good health. The chain uses TRBV5-5 and TRBJ1-4. The CDR3 protein is CASSFFDEKLFF.